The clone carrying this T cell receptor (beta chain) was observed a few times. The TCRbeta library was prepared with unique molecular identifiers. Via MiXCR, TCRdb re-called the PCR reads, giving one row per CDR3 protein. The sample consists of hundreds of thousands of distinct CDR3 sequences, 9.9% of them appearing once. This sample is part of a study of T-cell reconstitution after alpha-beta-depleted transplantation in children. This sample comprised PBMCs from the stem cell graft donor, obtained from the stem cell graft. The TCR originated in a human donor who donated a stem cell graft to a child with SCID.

CDR3 DNA sequence: TGTGCCAGCAGCCAAGGCCAGGGTACTCCTGAAGCTTTCTTT. Translating it yields CASSQGQGTPEAFF. The V and J genes are TRBV7-9 and TRBJ1-1; weak D call: TRBD1 (5 bases). Germline CDR1 SEHNR, CDR2 FQNEAQ (reference sequence). V gave up 5 bases and J gave up 6 bases, with 16 bases separating them. The length of the CDR3 is 14 residues.